This TCR beta chain was sequenced for a study of CXCR3-negative and CXCR3-positive naive CD8 T cells. To note about this clonotype: Its antigen is currently unknown.

Regarding the study as a whole: Diversity was high in both naive subsets and much lower in memory cells. Naive subsets displayed similar surface CD5, and TCR strength was inferred from TRB CDR3 properties.

CDR1 and CDR2 from the germline V gene are MNHEY and SMNVEV (reference sequence). The CDR3 runs 12 residues. cDNA libraries for TRB were generated by 5' RACE incorporating UMI labels. From its re-call of the 5' RACE reads, TCRdb lists each CDR3 protein once, without DNA. The sample totals roughly 45,000 distinct CDR3 sequences. Phenotypically, naive CD8+ T cells corresponded to CD45RO-CCR7+CD27+CD95-. The V gene is TRBV27, the J gene TRBJ2-7; TCRdb returns TRBD1, unconfirmable since there is no DNA. The clonotype comes from a human donor in good health. Some clones in this sample may be carry-over from other donors' samples. The sequenced material came from naive CXCR3- CD8+ T cells from blood. Sample subset: CD45RO-CCR7+CD27+CD95- naive CD8+ T cells lacking CXCR3 (TNR3-). The CDR3 here is CATRTGGNEQYF.